This T cell receptor (beta chain) was sequenced in a study of CD8+ T cells in alopecia areata. cDNA serving as the sequencing template came from extracted, reverse transcribed RNA. The repertoire was sequenced with immunoSEQ multiplex PCR; TCRdb's copy has only in-frame clones and lacks some. In the table there are approximately 99,000 clones, 45% to 60% of which are singletons. Trimming removed 3 bases from V and 0 bases from J, with 12 bases in between. The CDR3 extends over 15 amino acids. Germline lookup yields CDR1 SQVTM and CDR2 ANQGSEA. Study-wide results and limits: Greater clonality was observed in lesional scalp samples, especially alopecia totalis/universalis, versus normal scalp. Scalp sequencing captures resident alphabeta T cells of normal skin too.

For this clone: What it recognizes is unknown.

Punch biopsies of lesional scalp, plus peripheral blood, were taken from alopecia areata patients. Sequenced sample: NKG2D-low CD8+ T cells sorted from blood. The sequence derives from a human donor with alopecia areata. The chain is built from TRBV29-1 and TRBJ2-1; D is uncertain. Here the CDR3 reads CSVDPGESSYNEQFF. CDR3 in DNA: TGCAGCGTTGATCCCGGCGAGAGCTCCTACAATGAGCAGTTCTTC.